The 7 T cell receptor beta chains below all came from one sample that was sequenced in a study of cytomegalovirus exposure and HLA in healthy donors. Primers for the PCR totalled 60 Vbeta and 13 Jbeta. Clones were read by immunoSEQ multiplex PCR, and TCRdb kept only the in-frame ones, dropping some. The data contain 150,000 to 200,000 clones, less than 90% of them singletons. Sequencing was carried out using PBMCs. These receptors were obtained from a boy between 5 and 17 years old in good health and CMV-seronegative.

This chain links TRBV2 with TRBJ2-5; 7 positions agree with TRBD2. CDR1 is SNHLY, CDR2 FYNNEI, per germline. The CDR3 runs 15 residues. V gave up 8 bases and J gave up 1 base; unmatched junction bases: 10. This CDR3 reads CASFAPLAAQETQYF. The CDR3 DNA reads as TGTGCCAGCTTCGCCCCCCTAGCGGCCCAAGAGACCCAGTACTTC.

The chain joins TRBV18 to TRBJ1-1; 8 nucleotides agree with TRBD1. The CDR3 contains 16 residues. The V segment lost 3 bases and the J segment 0 bases; nucleotides outside the gene matches: 6. Germline-derived CDR1 and CDR2 are KGHSH and LQKENI. DNA for the CDR3: TGTGCCAGCTCACCCGCCGGACAGGGACTGAACACTGAAGCTTTCTTT. This codes for CASSPAGQGLNTEAFF.

The rearrangement uses TRBV5-6 and TRBJ1-1, with 9 bases that match TRBD1. The V and J ends lost 4 bases and 1 base, in that order; junction bases with no gene match: 5. The germline V gene encodes CDR1 SGHDT and CDR2 YYEEEE. CDR3 length: 15 residues. The CDR3 region is CASSEGTGKNTEAFF. The CDR3 coding sequence is TGTGCCAGCAGCGAGGGGACAGGGAAGAACACTGAAGCTTTCTTT.

The chain recombines TRBV15 with TRBJ1-2, with D tentatively TRBD1 (5 bases). The CDR3 runs to 13 residues. Trimming cost V 5 bases and J 4 bases, with 11 bases left between them. Germline CDR1 LNHNV, CDR2 YYDKDF (reference sequence). The chain's CDR3 is CATSRDSSYGYTF. The CDR3 coding sequence is TGTGCCACCAGCCGGGACTCTTCCTATGGCTACACCTTC.

The CDR3 spells CASSLQGAVAEAFF. CDR3 in DNA: TGTGCCAGCAGTTTACAGGGGGCGGTGGCTGAAGCTTTCTTT. The genes are TRBV6-1 and TRBJ1-1, with 9 bases that match TRBD1. Germline V gives CDR1 MNHNS, CDR2 SASEGT. CDR3 length: 14 amino acids. After removal of 5 bases from V and 6 bases from J, the junction contained 7 bases not matched to a gene.

The rearrangement joins TRBV9 to TRBJ2-3, with 11 bases that match TRBD2. The CDR3 is 16 amino acids. Trimming cost V 3 bases and J 3 bases; bases outside gene matches: 6. The germline gives CDR1 SGDLS, CDR2 YYNGEE. CDR3: CASSGGGTSGTDTQYF. CDR3 bases: TGTGCCAGCAGCGGGGGTGGGACTAGCGGAACAGATACGCAGTATTTT.

J is TRBJ1-2 and V is TRBV10-3, with unresolved D. The germline CDR1 and CDR2 sequences are ENHRY and SYGVKD. The CDR3 runs to 13 residues. V was pared by 0 bases and J by 4 bases, with 6 bases between. CDR3 loop: CAISESLLYGYTF. The CDR3 nucleotides are TGTGCCATCAGTGAGTCCCTCCTCTATGGCTACACCTTC.